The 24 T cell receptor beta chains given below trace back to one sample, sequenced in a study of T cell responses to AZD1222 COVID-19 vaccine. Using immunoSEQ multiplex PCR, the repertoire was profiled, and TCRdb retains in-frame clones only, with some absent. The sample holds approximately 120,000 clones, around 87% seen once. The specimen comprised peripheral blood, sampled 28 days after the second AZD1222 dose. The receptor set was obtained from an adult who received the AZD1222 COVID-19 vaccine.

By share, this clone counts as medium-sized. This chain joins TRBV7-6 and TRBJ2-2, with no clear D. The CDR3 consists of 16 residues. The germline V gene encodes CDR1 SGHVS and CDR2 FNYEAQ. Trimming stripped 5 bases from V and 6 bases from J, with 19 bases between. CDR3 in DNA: TGTGCCAGCAGCCCCGCTGGCCTAGGAGCCCCCGGGGAGCTGTTTTTT. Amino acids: CASSPAGLGAPGELFF.

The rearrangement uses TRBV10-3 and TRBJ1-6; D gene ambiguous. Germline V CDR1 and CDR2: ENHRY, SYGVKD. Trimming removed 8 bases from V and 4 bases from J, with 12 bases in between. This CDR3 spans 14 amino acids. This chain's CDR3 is CAISTEVYNSPLHF. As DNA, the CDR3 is TGTGCCATCTCGACGGAGGTTTATAATTCACCCCTCCACTTT.

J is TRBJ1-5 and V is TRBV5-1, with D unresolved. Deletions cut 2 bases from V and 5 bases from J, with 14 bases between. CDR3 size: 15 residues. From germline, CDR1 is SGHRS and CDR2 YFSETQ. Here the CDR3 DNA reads TGCGCCAGCAGCTTTAATGGGGAGTTATATCAGCCCCAGCATTTT. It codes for CASSFNGELYQPQHF.

CDR3 loop: CASSLYGDTQYF. The DNA for the CDR3 is TGTGCCAGCTCACTTTATGGGGATACGCAGTATTTT. The chain employs TRBV18 and TRBJ2-3; no firm D call. The V gene's germline CDR1 is KGHSH and CDR2 LQKENI. V dropped 4 bases and J dropped 6 bases, with 8 bases sitting between them. The CDR3 runs to 12 residues.

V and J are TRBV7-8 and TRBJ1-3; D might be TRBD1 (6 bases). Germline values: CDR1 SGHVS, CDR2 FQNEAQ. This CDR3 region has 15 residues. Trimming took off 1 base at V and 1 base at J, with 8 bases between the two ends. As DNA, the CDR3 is TGTGCCAGCAGCTTAGTCAGGGGTTCTGGAAACACCATATATTTT. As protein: CASSLVRGSGNTIYF.

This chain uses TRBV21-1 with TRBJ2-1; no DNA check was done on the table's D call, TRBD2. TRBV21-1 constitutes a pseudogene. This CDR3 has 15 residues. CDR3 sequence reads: CASSKALEGGNEQFF. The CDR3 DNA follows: TGTGCCAGCAGCAAAGCGCTTGAGGGAGGGAATGAGCAGTTCTTC.

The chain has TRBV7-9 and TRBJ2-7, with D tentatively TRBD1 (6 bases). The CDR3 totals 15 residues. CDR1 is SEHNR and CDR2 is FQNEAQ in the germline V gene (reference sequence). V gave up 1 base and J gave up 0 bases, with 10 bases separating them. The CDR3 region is CASSLVAGVSYEQYF. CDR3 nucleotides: TGTGCCAGCAGCTTAGTGGCAGGGGTCTCCTACGAGCAGTACTTC.

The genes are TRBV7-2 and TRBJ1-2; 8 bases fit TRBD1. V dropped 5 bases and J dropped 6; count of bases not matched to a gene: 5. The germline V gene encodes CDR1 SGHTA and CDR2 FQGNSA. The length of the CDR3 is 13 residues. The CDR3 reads CASSPDRGHGYTF. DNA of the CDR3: TGTGCCAGCAGCCCCGACAGGGGCCATGGCTACACCTTC.

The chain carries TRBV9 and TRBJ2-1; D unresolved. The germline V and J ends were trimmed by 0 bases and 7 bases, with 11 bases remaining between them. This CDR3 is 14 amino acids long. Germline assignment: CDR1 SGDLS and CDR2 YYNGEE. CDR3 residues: CASSVVLSPNEQFF. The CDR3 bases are TGTGCCAGCAGCGTAGTACTTTCGCCGAATGAGCAGTTCTTC.

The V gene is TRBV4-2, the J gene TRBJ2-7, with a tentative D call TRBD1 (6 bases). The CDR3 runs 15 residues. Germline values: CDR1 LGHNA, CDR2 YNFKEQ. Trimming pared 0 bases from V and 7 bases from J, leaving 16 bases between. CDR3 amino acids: CASSQETGESYEQYF. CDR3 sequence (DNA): TGTGCCAGCAGCCAAGAGACAGGCGAATCGTATGAGCAGTACTTC.

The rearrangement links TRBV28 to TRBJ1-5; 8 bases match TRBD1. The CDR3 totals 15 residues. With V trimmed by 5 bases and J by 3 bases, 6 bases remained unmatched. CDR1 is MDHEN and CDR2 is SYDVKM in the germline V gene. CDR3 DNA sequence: TGTGCCAGCAGTCCTTCCAGGGGGCTCAATCAGCCCCAGCATTTT. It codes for CASSPSRGLNQPQHF.

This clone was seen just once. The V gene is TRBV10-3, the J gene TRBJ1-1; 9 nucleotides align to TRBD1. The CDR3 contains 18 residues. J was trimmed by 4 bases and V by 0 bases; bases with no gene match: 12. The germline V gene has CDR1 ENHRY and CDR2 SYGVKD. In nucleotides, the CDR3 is TGTGCCATCAGTGAGTCTCCGACAGACAGGGGGAGGGGCACTGAAGCTTTCTTT. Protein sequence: CAISESPTDRGRGTEAFF.

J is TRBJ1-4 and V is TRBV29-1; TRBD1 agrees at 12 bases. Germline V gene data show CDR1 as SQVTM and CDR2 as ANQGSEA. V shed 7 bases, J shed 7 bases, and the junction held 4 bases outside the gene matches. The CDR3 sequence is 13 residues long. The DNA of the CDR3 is TGCAGCGGGGGACAGGGGGCGGGTGAAAAACTGTTTTTT. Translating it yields CSGGQGAGEKLFF.

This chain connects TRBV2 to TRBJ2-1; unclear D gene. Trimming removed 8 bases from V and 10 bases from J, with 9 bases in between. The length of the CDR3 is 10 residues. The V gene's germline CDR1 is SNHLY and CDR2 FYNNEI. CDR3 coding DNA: TGTGCCAGCGAATCCGGGGAGCAGTTCTTC. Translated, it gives CASESGEQFF.

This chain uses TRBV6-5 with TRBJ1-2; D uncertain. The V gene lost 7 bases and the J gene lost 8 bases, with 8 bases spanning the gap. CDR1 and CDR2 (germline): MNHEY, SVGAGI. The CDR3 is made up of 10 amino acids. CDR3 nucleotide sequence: TGTGCCAGCAAGGAGGGCGGCTACACCTTC. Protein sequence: CASKEGGYTF.

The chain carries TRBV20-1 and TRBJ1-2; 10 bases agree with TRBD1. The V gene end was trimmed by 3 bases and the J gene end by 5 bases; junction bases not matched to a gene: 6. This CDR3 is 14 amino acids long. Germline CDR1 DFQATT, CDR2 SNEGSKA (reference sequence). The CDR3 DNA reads TGCAGTGCTAGTCCCGACAGGGGGCTGTATGGCTACACCTTC. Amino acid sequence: CSASPDRGLYGYTF.

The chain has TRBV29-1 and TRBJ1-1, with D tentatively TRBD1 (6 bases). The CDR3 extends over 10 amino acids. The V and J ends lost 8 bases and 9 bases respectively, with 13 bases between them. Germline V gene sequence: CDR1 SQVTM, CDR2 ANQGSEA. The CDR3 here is CSIWTAKAFF. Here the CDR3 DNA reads TGCAGCATATGGACAGCTAAAGCTTTCTTT.

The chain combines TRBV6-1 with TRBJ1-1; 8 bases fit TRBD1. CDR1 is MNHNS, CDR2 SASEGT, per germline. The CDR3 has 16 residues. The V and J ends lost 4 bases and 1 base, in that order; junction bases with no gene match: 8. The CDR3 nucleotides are TGTGCCAGCAGTGGGGGCAGGGGGCGGTGGAACACTGAAGCTTTCTTT. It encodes CASSGGRGRWNTEAFF.

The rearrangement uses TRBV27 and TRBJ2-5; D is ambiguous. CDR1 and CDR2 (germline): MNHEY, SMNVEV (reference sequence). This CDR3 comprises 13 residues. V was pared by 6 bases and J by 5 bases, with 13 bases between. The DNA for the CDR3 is TGTGCCAGCAGACTTACTTCTTTTGAGACCCAGTACTTC. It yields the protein CASRLTSFETQYF.

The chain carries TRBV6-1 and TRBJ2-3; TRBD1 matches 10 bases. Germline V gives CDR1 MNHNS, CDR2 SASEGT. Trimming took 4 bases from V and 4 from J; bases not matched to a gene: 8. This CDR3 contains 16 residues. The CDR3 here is CASSAAGTGVPDTQYF. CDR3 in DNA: TGTGCCAGCAGTGCCGCCGGGACAGGGGTGCCAGATACGCAGTATTTT.

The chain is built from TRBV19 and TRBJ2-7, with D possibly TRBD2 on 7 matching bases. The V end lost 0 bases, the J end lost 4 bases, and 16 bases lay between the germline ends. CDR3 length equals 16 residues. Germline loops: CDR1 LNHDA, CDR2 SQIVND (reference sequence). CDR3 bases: TGTGCCAGTAGTATAGACGGGCAGGGAGGGGGATACGAGCAGTACTTC. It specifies CASSIDGQGGGYEQYF.

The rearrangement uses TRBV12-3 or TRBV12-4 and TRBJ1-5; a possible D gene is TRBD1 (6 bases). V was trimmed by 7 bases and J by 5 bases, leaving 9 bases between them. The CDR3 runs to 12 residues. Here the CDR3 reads CASTSGDQPQHF. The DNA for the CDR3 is TGTGCCAGCACCTCAGGGGATCAGCCCCAGCATTTT.

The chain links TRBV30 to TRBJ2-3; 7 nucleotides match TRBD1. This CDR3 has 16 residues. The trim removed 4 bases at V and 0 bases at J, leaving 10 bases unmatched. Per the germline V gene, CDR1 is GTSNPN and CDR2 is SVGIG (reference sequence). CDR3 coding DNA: TGTGCCTGGATATCCAGACAGGGCGGGAGCACAGATACGCAGTATTTT. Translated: CAWISRQGGSTDTQYF. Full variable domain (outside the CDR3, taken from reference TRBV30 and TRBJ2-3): SQTIHQWPATLVQPVGSPLSLECTVEGTSNPNLYWYRQAAGRGLQLLFYSVGIGQISSEVPQNLSASRPQDRQFILSSKKLLLSDSGFYLCAWISRQGGSTDTQYFGPGTRLTVL.

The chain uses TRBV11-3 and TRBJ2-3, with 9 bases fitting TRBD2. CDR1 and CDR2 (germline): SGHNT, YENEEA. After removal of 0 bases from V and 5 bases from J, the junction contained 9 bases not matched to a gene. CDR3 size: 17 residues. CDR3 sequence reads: CASSLDPSAGGQDTQYF. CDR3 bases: TGTGCCAGCAGCTTAGATCCTTCCGCGGGAGGGCAAGATACGCAGTATTTT.